Below, 11 T cell receptor beta chains from the same sample are listed, as sequenced in a study of regulatory T cells in long-lasting Graves disease. CDR3-region Arm-PCR and iRepertoire HTBI primers produced the TCR beta libraries. TCRdb recomputed calls from the multiplex PCR reads with MiXCR, one row per CDR3 protein. The sample has 530,000 or so distinct CDR3 sequences, about 15% seen once. Time point reported: newly diagnosed GD, antithyroid drugs for less than 3 months. Researchers made the TCR library from RNA that was extracted from PBMCs. The same data also contributed to another study, on T cells in Graves' hyperthyroidism and ophthalmopathy.

Here the sequenced sample was peripheral blood mononuclear cells (PBMCs), taken at new diagnosis, from a patient treated with antithyroid drugs. The source is a man aged 18 to 29 with Graves disease.

Many counts were recorded for this clonotype. The V call is TRBV20-1, the J call TRBJ2-7, with 11 bases lining up with TRBD2. V dropped 1 base and J dropped 5; count of bases not matched to a gene: 7. CDR3 length equals 15 residues. Germline CDR1 and CDR2: DFQATT and SNEGSKA (reference sequence). The CDR3 nucleotides read TGCAGTGCTAGAGGAACTAGCGGGAGTTCTGACGAGCAGTACTTC. Translation gives CSARGTSGSSDEQYF.

This clonotype has ten or more counts. CDR3 protein: CSVVGDRTDTQYF. The DNA of the CDR3 is TGCAGCGTTGTCGGGGATCGCACAGATACGCAGTATTTT. This chain links TRBV29-1 with TRBJ2-3, with D perhaps matching TRBD2 (5 bases). The CDR3 extends over 13 amino acids. The V end was cut by 4 bases, the J end by 1 base, with 9 bases between. Germline lookup yields CDR1 SQVTM and CDR2 ANQGSEA.

This clonotype was detected a few times. The chain combines TRBV30 with TRBJ1-4; a possible D gene is TRBD1 (5 bases). V lost 2 bases to trimming and J lost 8 bases, with 18 bases between them. The germline CDR1 and CDR2 sequences are GTSNPN and SVGIG (reference sequence). The CDR3 runs to 15 residues. Here the CDR3 reads CAWSRLGTLGEKLFF. The CDR3 nucleotides read TGTGCCTGGAGTAGACTAGGGACCCTCGGGGAAAAACTGTTTTTT.

There are many counts of this clonotype. The rearrangement links TRBV12-3 or TRBV12-4 to TRBJ2-7; weak D call: TRBD2 (6 bases). The V and J ends lost 5 bases and 6 bases respectively, with 11 bases between them. The CDR3 is made up of 12 amino acids. DNA of the CDR3: TGTGCCAGCAGTAGACTAGTTTCCGAGCAGTACTTC. Its translation is CASSRLVSEQYF.

J is TRBJ2-1 and V is TRBV30; 10 bases are a match to TRBD1. The CDR3 spans 13 residues. V was clipped by 1 base and J by 7 bases; unmatched bases: 1. Germline lookup yields CDR1 GTSNPN and CDR2 SVGIG (reference sequence). CDR3 DNA: TGTGCCTGGAGTGGGACAGGGGGAAATGAGCAGTTCTTC. This encodes CAWSGTGGNEQFF.

There are many counts of this clonotype. The chain joins TRBV30 to TRBJ1-2, with no clear D. Trimming stripped 4 bases from V and 7 bases from J, with 10 bases between. The CDR3 consists of 11 residues. The germline V gene encodes CDR1 GTSNPN and CDR2 SVGIG (reference sequence). CDR3 sequence reads: CAWIGTTGYTF. The CDR3 DNA reads as TGTGCCTGGATAGGAACCACTGGCTACACCTTC.

In its sample, this clonotype was seen a few times. The chain uses TRBV2 and TRBJ2-7; D tentatively reads TRBD1 or TRBD2 (7 bases each). From germline, CDR1 is SNHLY and CDR2 FYNNEI. The CDR3 contains 18 residues. Trimming shortened V by 4 bases and J by 2 bases, and 24 bases separated the two germline ends. The DNA of the CDR3 is TGTGCCAGCAGTGCAGGGGGACCCGGGACTAAAAAAGCCTACGAGCAGTACTTC. This encodes CASSAGGPGTKKAYEQYF.

As concerns this clonotype: One end of the junction fails to match germline, which may point to a read error. The CDR3 DNA reads TGTGCTAGCAGCGCGGCTAGCGGGTTCGGTGAGCAGTTCTTC. It specifies CASSAASGFGEQFF. J is TRBJ2-1 and V is TRBV7-7, with TRBD2 matching over 8 bases. Looked up from germline, CDR1 is SSHAT and CDR2 is FNYEAQ (reference sequence). CDR3 length: 14 amino acids.

Only a few counts were recorded for this clonotype. CDR3 loop: CASSFLVLDEQFF. The CDR3 coding sequence is TGTGCCAGCAGTTTCCTGGTTCTGGATGAGCAGTTCTTC. The chain employs TRBV12-3 or TRBV12-4 and TRBJ2-1; D remains ambiguous. This CDR3 has 13 amino acids. V lost 3 bases and J lost 8, with 11 bases in between.

This clonotype was seen a few times. The chain employs TRBV20-1 and TRBJ2-6; D is tentatively TRBD1 or TRBD2 (5 bases each). V dropped 0 bases and J dropped 0 bases, with 21 bases sitting between them. Germline assignment: CDR1 DFQATT and CDR2 SNEGSKA (reference sequence). This CDR3 region has 20 residues. CDR3 coding DNA: TGCAGTGCTAGAGATTATTTGGGGAGAGGGGAACCCTCTGGGGCCAACGTCCTGACTTTC. Residues: CSARDYLGRGEPSGANVLTF.

There are many counts of this clonotype. This chain connects TRBV5-1 to TRBJ2-1; 11 nucleotides align to TRBD2. The germline V gene has CDR1 SGHRS and CDR2 YFSETQ. Trimming at V came to 5 bases and at J to 0 bases, leaving 4 bases not matched to a gene. The CDR3 length is 16 residues. The chain's CDR3 is CASRTTSGSSYNEQFF. CDR3 in DNA: TGCGCCAGCAGAACTACTAGCGGGAGCTCCTACAATGAGCAGTTCTTC.